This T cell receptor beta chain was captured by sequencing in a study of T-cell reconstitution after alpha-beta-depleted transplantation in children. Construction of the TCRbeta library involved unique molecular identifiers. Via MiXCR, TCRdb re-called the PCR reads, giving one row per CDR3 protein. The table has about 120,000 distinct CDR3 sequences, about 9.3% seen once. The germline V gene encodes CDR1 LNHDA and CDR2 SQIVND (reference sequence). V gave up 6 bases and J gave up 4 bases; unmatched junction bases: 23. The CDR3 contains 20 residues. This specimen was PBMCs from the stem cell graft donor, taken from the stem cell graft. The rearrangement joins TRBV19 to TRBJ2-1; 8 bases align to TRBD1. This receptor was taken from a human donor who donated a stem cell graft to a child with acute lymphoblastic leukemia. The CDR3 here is CASSLLGTGTGSMLYNEQFF. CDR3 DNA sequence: TGTGCCAGTAGCTTGCTGGGGACAGGCACCGGTTCGATGCTTTACAATGAGCAGTTCTTC.